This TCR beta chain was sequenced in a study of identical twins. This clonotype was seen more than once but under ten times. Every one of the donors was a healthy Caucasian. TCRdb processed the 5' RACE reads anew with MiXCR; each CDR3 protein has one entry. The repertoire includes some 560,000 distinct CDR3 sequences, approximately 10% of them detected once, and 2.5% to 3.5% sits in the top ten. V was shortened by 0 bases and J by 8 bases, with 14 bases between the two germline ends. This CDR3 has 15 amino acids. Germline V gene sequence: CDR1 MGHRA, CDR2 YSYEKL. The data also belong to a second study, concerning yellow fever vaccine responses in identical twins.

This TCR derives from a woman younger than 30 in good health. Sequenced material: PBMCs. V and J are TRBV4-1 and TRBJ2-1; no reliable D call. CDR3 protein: CASSQDRDPAYEQFF. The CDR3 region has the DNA TGCGCCAGCAGCCAAGACCGTGACCCCGCTTATGAGCAGTTCTTC.